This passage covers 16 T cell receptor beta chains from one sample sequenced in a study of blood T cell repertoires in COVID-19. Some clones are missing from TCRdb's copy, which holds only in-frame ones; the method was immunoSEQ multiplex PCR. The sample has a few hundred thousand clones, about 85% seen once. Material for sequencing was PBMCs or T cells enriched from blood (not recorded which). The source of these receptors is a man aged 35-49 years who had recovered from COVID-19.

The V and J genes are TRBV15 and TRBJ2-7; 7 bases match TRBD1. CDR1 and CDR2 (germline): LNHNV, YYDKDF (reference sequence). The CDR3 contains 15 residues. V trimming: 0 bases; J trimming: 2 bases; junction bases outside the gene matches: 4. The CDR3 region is CATSRDRTGPYEQYF. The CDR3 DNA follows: TGTGCCACCAGCAGAGATAGGACAGGCCCCTACGAGCAGTACTTC.

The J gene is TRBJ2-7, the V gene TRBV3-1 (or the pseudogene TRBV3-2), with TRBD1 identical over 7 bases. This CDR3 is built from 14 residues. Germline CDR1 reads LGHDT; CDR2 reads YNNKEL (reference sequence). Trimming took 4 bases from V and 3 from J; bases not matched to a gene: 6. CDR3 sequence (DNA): TGTGCCAGCAGCCCCAACCGGGACAGCTACGAGCAGTACTTC. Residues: CASSPNRDSYEQYF.

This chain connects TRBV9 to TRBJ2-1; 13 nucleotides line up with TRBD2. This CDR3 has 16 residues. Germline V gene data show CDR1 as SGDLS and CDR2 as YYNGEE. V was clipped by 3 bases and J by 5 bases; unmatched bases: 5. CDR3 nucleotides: TGTGCCAGCAGCGAAAGACTAGCGGGAGGTAACAATGAGCAGTTCTTC. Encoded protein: CASSERLAGGNNEQFF.

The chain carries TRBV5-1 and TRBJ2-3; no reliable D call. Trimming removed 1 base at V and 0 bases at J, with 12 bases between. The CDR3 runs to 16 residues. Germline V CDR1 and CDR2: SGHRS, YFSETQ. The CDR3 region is CASSLSGGFSTDTQYF. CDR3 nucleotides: TGCGCCAGCAGCTTGAGTGGCGGATTTAGCACAGATACGCAGTATTTT. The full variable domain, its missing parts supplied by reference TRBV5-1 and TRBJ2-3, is KAGVTQTPRYLIKTRGQQVTLSCSPISGHRSVSWYQQTPGQGLQFLFEYFSETQRNKGNFPGRFSGRQFSNSRSEMNVSTLELGDSALYLCASSLSGGFSTDTQYFGPGTRLTVL.

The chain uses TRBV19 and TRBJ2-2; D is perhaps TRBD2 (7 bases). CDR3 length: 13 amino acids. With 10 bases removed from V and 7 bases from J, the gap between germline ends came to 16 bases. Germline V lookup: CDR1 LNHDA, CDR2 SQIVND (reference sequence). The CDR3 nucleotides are TGTGCCACAGTTCAGGGGAGGGGCGGGGAGCTGTTTTTT. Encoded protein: CATVQGRGGELFF.

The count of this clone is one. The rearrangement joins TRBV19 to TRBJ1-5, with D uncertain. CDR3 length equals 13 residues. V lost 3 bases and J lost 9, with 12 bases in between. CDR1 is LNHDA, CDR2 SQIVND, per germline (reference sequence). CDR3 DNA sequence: TGTGCCAGTAGTATTGGGTTAGCGGGGCCCCAGCATTTT. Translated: CASSIGLAGPQHF. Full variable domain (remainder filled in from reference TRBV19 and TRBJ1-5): DGGITQSPKYLFRKEGQNVTLSCEQNLNHDAMYWYRQDPGQGLRLIYYSQIVNDFQKGDIAEGYSVSREKKESFPLTVTSAQKNPTAFYLCASSIGLAGPQHFGDGTRLSIL.

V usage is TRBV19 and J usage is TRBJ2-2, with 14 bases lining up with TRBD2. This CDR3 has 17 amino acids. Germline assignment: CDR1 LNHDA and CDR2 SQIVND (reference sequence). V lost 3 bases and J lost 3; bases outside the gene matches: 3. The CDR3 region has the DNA TGTGCCAGTAGTATCCCGGGACTAGCGGGAGACACCGGGGAGCTGTTTTTT. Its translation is CASSIPGLAGDTGELFF. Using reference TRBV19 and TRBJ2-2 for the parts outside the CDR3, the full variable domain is DGGITQSPKYLFRKEGQNVTLSCEQNLNHDAMYWYRQDPGQGLRLIYYSQIVNDFQKGDIAEGYSVSREKKESFPLTVTSAQKNPTAFYLCASSIPGLAGDTGELFFGEGSRLTVL.

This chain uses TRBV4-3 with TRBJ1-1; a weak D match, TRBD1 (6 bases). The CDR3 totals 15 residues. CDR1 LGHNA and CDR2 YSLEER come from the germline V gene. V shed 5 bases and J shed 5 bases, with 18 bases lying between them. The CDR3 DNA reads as TGCGCCAGCAGCGTAGAAACTGGGGGCTTTACTGAAGCTTTCTTT. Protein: CASSVETGGFTEAFF.

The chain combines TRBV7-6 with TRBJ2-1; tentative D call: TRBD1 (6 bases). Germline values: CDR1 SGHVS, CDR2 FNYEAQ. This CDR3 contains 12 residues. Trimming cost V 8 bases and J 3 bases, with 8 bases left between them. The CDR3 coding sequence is TGTGCCAGCCCGGACAGCTACAATGAGCAGTTCTTC. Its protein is CASPDSYNEQFF.

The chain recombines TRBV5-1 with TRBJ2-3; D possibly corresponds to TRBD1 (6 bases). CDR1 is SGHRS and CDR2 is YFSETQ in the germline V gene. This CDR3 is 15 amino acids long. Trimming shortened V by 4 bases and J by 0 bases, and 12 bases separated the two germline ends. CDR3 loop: CASSPGQMSTDTQYF. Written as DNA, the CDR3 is TGCGCCAGCAGCCCAGGACAGATGAGCACAGATACGCAGTATTTT.

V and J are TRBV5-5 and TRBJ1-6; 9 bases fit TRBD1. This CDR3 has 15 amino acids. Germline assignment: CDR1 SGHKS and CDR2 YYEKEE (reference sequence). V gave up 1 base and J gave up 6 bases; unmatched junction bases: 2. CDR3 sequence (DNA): TGTGCCAGCAGCTTGTGGGACAGGGTTAATTCACCCCTCCACTTT. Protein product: CASSLWDRVNSPLHF.

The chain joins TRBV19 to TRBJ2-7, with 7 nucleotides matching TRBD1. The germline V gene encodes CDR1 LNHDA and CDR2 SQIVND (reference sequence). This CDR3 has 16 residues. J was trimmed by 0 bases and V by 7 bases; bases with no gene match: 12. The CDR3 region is CASTSPNRGDSYEQYF. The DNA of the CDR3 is TGTGCCAGTACATCACCGAACAGGGGTGACTCCTACGAGCAGTACTTC. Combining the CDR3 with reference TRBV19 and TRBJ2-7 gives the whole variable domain DGGITQSPKYLFRKEGQNVTLSCEQNLNHDAMYWYRQDPGQGLRLIYYSQIVNDFQKGDIAEGYSVSREKKESFPLTVTSAQKNPTAFYLCASTSPNRGDSYEQYFGPGTRLTVT.

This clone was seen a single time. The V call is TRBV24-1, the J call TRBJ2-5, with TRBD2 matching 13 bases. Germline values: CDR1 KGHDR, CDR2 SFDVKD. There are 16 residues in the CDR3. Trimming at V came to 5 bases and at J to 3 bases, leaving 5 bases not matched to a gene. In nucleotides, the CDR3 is TGTGCCACCAGTGGTGCACTAGCGGGAGGGAAAGAGACCCAGTACTTC. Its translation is CATSGALAGGKETQYF.

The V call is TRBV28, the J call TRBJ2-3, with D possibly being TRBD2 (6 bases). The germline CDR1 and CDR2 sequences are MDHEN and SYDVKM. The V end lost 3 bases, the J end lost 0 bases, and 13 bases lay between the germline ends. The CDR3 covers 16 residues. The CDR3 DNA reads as TGTGCCAGCAGTTTTGGGGGGACCTCTAGCACAGATACGCAGTATTTT. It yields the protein CASSFGGTSSTDTQYF. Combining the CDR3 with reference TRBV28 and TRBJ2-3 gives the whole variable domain DVKVTQSSRYLVKRTGEKVFLECVQDMDHENMFWYRQDPGLGLRLIYFSYDVKMKEKGDIPEGYSVSREKKERFSLILESASTNQTSMYLCASSFGGTSSTDTQYFGPGTRLTVL.

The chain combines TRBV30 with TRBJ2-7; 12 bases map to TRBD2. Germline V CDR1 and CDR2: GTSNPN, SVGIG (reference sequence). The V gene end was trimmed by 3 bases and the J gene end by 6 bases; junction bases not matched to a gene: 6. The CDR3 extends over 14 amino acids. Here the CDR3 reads CAWRELAGGSEQYF. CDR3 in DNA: TGTGCCTGGAGGGAACTAGCGGGAGGATCCGAGCAGTACTTC.

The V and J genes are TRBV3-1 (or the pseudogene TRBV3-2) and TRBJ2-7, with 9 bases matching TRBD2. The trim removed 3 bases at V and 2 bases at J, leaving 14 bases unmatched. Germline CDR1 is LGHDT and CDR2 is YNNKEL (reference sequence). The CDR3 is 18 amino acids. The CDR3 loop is CASSQGPGALAGAYEQYF. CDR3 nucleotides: TGTGCCAGCAGCCAGGGGCCCGGGGCGTTAGCGGGAGCCTACGAGCAGTACTTC.